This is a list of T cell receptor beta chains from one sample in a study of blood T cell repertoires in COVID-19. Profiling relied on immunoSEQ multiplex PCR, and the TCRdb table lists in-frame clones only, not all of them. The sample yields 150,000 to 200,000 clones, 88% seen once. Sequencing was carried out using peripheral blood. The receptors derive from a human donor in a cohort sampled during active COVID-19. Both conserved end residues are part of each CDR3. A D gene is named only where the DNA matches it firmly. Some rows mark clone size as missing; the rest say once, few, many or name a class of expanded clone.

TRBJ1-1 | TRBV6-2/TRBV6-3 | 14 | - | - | TGTGCCAGCAGTTACTCACGGGGTGTCACTGAAGCTTTCTTT | CASSYSRGVTEAFF
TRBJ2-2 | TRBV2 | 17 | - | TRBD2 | TGTGCCAGCAGGAAACTAGCGGGGCCAAGGAACACCGGGGAGCTGTTTTTT | CASRKLAGPRNTGELFF
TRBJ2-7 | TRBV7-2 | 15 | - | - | TGTGCCAGCAGCCCAGTATCGACAGTCCCCTACGAGCAGTACTTC | CASSPVSTVPYEQYF
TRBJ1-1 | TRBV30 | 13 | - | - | TGTGCCTGGACTATAACAGGTTTTACTGAAGCTTTCTTT | CAWTITGFTEAFF
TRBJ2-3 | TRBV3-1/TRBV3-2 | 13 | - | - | TGTGCCAGCAGCCTTGGGGGCCAAGATACGCAGTATTTT | CASSLGGQDTQYF
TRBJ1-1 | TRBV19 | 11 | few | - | TGTGCCAGTAGATACCAGGCTGAAGCTTTCTTT | CASRYQAEAFF
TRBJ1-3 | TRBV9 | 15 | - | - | TGTGCCAGCAGCGCAGACTGGAACTCTGGAAACACCATATATTTT | CASSADWNSGNTIYF
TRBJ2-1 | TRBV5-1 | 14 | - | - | TGCGCCAGCAGCTTAGGGGGTCGGTACGATGAGCAGTTCTTC | CASSLGGRYDEQFF
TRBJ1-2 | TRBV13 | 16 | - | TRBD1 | TGTGCCAGCAGCTTAGGGGGGACAGGGGGGAGCTATGGCTACACCTTC | CASSLGGTGGSYGYTF
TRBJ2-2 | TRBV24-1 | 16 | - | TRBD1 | TGTGCCACCAGTGATCGGGGACAGGGGATCGCCGGGGAGCTGTTTTTT | CATSDRGQGIAGELFF
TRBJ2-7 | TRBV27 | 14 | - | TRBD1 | TGTGCCAGCAGTCCCGGGACAGGAGACTACGAGCAGTACTTC | CASSPGTGDYEQYF
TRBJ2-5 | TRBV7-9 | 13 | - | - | TGTGCCGTCGACGAGGGTATACAAGAGACCCAGTACTTC | CAVDEGIQETQYF
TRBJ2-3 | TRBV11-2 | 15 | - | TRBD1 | TGTGCCAGCAGCTTAGGGGACAGGGGGCCGGCTACGCAGTATTTT | CASSLGDRGPATQYF
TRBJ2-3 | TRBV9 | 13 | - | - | TGTGCCAGCACCCTAGACGGCACAGATACGCAGTATTTT | CASTLDGTDTQYF
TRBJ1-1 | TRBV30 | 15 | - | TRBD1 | TGTGCCTGGAGTGTACGGCGACAGGGGGCGACTGAAGCTTTCTTT | CAWSVRRQGATEAFF
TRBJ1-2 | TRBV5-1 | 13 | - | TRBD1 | TGCGCCAGCAGGGATGGACAGGGCTGGGGCTACACCTTC | CASRDGQGWGYTF